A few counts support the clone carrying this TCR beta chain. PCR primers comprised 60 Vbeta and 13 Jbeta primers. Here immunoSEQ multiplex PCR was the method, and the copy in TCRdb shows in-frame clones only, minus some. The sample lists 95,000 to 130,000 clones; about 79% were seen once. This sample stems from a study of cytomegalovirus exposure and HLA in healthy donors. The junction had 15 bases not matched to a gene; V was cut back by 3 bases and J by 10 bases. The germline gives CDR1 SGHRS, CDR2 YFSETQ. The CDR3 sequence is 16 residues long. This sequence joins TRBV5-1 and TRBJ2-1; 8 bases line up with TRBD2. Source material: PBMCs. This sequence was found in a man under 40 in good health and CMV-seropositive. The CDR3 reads CASSSAREGLLREQFF. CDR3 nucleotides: TGCGCCAGCAGCTCGGCCCGGGAGGGCCTTCTTCGAGAGCAGTTCTTC. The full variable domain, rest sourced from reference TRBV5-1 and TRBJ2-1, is KAGVTQTPRYLIKTRGQQVTLSCSPISGHRSVSWYQQTPGQGLQFLFEYFSETQRNKGNFPGRFSGRQFSNSRSEMNVSTLELGDSALYLCASSSAREGLLREQFFGPGTRLTVL.